This TCR beta chain was identified in a study of the immune and genomic landscape of osteosarcoma (TCRdb year 2020). Study-level background: The overall cohort was composed of a few dozen pediatric and adult patients with high-grade osteosarcoma, and a median age at diagnosis of approximately 25 years (range roughly 5-81) was recorded. Poor-risk disease was overrepresented in the cohort, as 73% of patients had an unfavorable pathologic response to standard therapy and 55% to 70% had died. To characterize the osteosarcoma immunogenomic landscape, TCR sequencing results were integrated with transcriptome, protein array and immunostaining data. The goal of the study was to explain why immune checkpoint inhibitors show limited clinical activity in osteosarcoma. To define immunogenic potential, the study profiled osteosarcoma specimens using whole genome, RNA and T-cell receptor sequencing along with immunohistochemistry and reverse phase protein arrays. In the overall cohort, 60% of patients were male, and just under 80% had localized disease at diagnosis. A couple of samples from the same tumor site were contributed by each of a few patients. The full study reports these points: Sample size was not determined by any statistical method, because osteosarcoma is rare and every possible sample was collected. Along with the frozen tumor specimens, matched blood was collected from just a couple of patients. Higher TCR productive clonality was observed in the immune-hot C3 cluster than in the cold C1 cluster, although TCR productive clonality remained low overall. Clonality benchmarks came from external normal skin and healthy peripheral blood data rather than matched normal tissue. Productive TCR clonality was low overall, averaging around 0.097 with a maximum of 0.3, suggesting limited T-cell clonal expansion. In five cases a single hyperexpanded clone dominated the repertoire, and each of those five cases had fewer than 100 T-cell clonotypes.

TCR beta chain CDR3 regions were immunosequenced using the ImmunoSEQ Assay (Adaptive Biotechnologies). Processing in the source paper ran as follows. The ImmunoSEQ Analyzer platform was used to export TCRB rearrangements, read counts, read proportions and gene usage. T-cell clonality was calculated from productive rearrangements as 1 minus Pielou's evenness. In the clonal space homeostasis analysis, clonotypes were sorted into rare, small, medium, large or hyperexpanded (0.01 to 1 of the repertoire) bins. TCR productive clonality was compared across immune clusters C1, C2 and C3 using the Wilcoxon rank sum test. Here the immuneACCESS table is served through TCRdb, limited to in-frame sequences with V and J called. Missing clones are a known gap in these copies; in checked studies unresolved V genes cover under half, and the rest lacks a known reason. The DNA gave D and trimming, while V, J and clone size come from that table. Here the sample has around 4,600 clones; approximately 71% occur a single time. Jointly, the top ten make up roughly a sixth of the sample.

Post-treatment primary, local recurrence and metastasis tumors from poor-prognosis patients were used as specimens. This clone has a handful of counts. The antigen it recognizes is unknown. Per-nucleotide qualities are absent, and no much larger clonotype sits a single base away. From the germline V gene (reference sequence), CDR1 is MNHNY and CDR2 is SVGAGI. The CDR3, from cysteine to phenylalanine, totals 13 residues. The only DNA kept is the CDR3, 39 bases in frame from the first base. Cut back by 11 bases and 6 bases, the V and J ends lie 19 bases apart. The chain uses TRBV6-6 and TRBJ1-2; a weak D assignment points to TRBD1 (5 bases agree). Sample: osteosarcoma tumor tissue from the femur. The receptor was isolated from a human donor with osteosarcoma. This receptor has the CDR3 CAAIKMGENGYTF. The bases are TGTGCCGCGATTAAAATGGGGGAGAATGGCTACACCTTC.